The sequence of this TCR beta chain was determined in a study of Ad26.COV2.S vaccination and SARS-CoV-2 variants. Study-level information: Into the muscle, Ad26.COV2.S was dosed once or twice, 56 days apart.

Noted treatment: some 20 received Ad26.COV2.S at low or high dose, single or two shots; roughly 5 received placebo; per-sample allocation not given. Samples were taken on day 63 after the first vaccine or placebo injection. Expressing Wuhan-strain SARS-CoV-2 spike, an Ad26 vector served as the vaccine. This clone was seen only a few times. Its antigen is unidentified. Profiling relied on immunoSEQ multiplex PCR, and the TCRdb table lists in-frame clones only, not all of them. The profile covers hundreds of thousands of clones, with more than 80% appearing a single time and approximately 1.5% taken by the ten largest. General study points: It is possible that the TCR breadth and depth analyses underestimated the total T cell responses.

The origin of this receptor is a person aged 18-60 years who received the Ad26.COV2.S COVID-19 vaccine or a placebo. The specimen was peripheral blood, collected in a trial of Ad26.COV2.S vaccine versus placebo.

CDR3 sequence (DNA): TGTGCCAGCAGTTTGGGCCAGTACACCGGGGAGCTGTTTTTT. Translation gives CASSLGQYTGELFF. V and J are TRBV6-2 or TRBV6-3 and TRBJ2-2, with D uncertain. Germline lookup yields CDR1 MNHEY and CDR2 SVGEGT. Trimming removed 4 bases from V and 3 bases from J, with 9 bases in between. This CDR3 has 14 residues.